Given below is one T cell receptor beta chain in context. Antigen unknown. This entry belongs to a study of CD8 T cells in Susac syndrome. Study in general: When their blood was taken, patients with Susac syndrome were therapy-naive, taking corticosteroids, or taking intravenous immunoglobulin alone. Study-wide findings and caveats: The study recognized that its TCR sequencing and HLA analysis covered a relatively small number of individuals.

When the RNA was reverse transcribed, random hexamers were used with an input of roughly 0.5 to 1 ug. TCRdb recomputed calls from the immunoSEQ multiplex PCR reads with MiXCR, one row per CDR3 protein. The profile shows 130,000 or so distinct CDR3 sequences, nearly 96% of them singletons. With 6 bases clipped from V and 2 bases from J, the junction kept 6 bases outside the gene matches. The length of the CDR3 is 15 residues. CDR1 LGHDT and CDR2 YNNKEL come from the germline V gene (reference sequence). Sequences were obtained from CD4+ T cells from PBMCs. This chain joins TRBV3-1 and TRBJ2-7; 11 nucleotides line up with TRBD1. The TCR originated in a human donor with Susac syndrome. The CDR3 sequence is CASSSGTGGPYEQYF. The CDR3 DNA reads TGTGCCAGCAGTTCGGGGACAGGGGGTCCCTACGAGCAGTACTTC.